This paragraph reports one T cell receptor beta chain. The clone's antigen remains unknown. Base qualities were left out, and no much larger clone turns up one base away. Amplification of TCR beta CDR3 regions was carried out from RNA transcripts. The TCR CDR3 was subjected to a first round of RT-PCR using the HTBI primer set and the Qiagen OneStep RT-PCR kit. Libraries were constructed in a second round of multiplex PCR, after which size selection and purification were performed. Sequencing of the libraries was done on an Illumina HiSeq2000 using paired-end 100 bp reads. In the source study's methods: SOAPnuke was used to process the raw data, throwing out any read that contained adapters or uncalled bases, had a mean Phred below 15, or lacked an exact constant-primer or identifier match. COPE v1.2.5 was used to merge the high-quality paired reads, and each unique nucleotide sequence was defined as a clonotype. MiTCR v1.1 was used to align clonotypes to the IMGT TRBV, TRBD and TRBJ reference segments. Analysis was restricted to V-J combinations with a frequency above 0.0001, which covered roughly 99% of repertoires. The TCS score was defined as the ratio of F50 (clonal expansion) to E x V (chaos), calculated using BLOSUM62-based TCRdist between CDR3 peptides within each V-J. Welch's t-statistics and random forest reduced fewer than 600 V-J features to some 14, which were used in a naive Bayes classifier (R e1071). TCRdb took the public reads, trimmed them with fastp at Q25, ran MiXCR for clone calling and kept in-frame beta chains. Identical CDR3 protein sequences are pooled into one entry, listed with their most common genes and DNA. It is TCRdb's table, rather than the study itself, that gives the V and J calls and clone size. This sample is represented by roughly 700,000 distinct CDR3 sequences; 15% to 20% of them were singletons. The biggest ten clones account for around 16% of the sample.

This record comes from a study of T cells in Graves' hyperthyroidism and ophthalmopathy (dated by TCRdb to the late 2010s). Some background on the complete study: Peripheral blood samples were taken at the time of initial diagnosis, prior to any treatment. To identify distinguishing TCR V-J signatures, a discovery cohort of 90 to 100 patients was used, comprising 43 with Graves' ophthalmopathy and some 57 with stable Graves' hyperthyroidism. Whether ophthalmopathy could be predicted prospectively was tested in an independent validation cohort made up of fewer than 20 hyperthyroidism patients plus 17 patients who later progressed to ophthalmopathy. The 75 to 100 discovery patients were divided at random into training and test sets in a 7:3 ratio. The study also compared thyroid tissue and blood T-cell repertoires from 5 to 7 Graves' hyperthyroidism patients. After sampling, hyperthyroidism patients received methimazole starting at 30 mg daily, and ophthalmopathy patients received high-dose intravenous methylprednisolone. The paper reports TCR Vbeta CDR3 sequencing of more than 120 peripheral blood samples: 43 ophthalmopathy, under 85 hyperthyroidism and some 17 progressor patients.

A patient counted as having stable Graves' hyperthyroidism if no progression to ophthalmopathy occurred over 18 months of follow-up. Hyperthyroidism patients were newly diagnosed, had a disease duration of under 2 months, and were aged 18 to 65 years. Exclusion was applied to patients with uncontrolled infections, other autoimmune diseases, pregnancy or lactation. Diagnoses were established on the basis of clinical symptoms, serum thyroxine and TRAb, thyroid ultrasound, and orbital computed tomography. Ficoll-Paque density gradient centrifugation was used to isolate PBMCs from 10 ml of fresh peripheral blood. Total RNA was extracted using Trizol reagent, and RNA quality was assessed on an Agilent 2100 Bioanalyzer. General study outcomes and caveats: During validation, the model predicted progression to ophthalmopathy a median of approximately 6.5 months ahead of onset, with approximately 71% sensitivity and 72% to 80% specificity. No statistical method was used to fix the sample size in advance, and group allocation was not hidden from the investigators. Most expanded thyroid clonotypes (frequency above 0.001) were also detected in blood, a finding suggesting that blood repertoires may reflect thyroid immune responses. In cross-validation, a model built on a 13 V-J signature told ophthalmopathy apart from stable hyperthyroidism with 85% to 90% sensitivity and about 81% specificity, and in testing the same model reached 80%/75%.

For CDR1 and CDR2, the germline V gene lists ENHRY and SYGVKD. V drops 0 bases and J drops 0 bases, leaving 15 bases in between. The CDR3, from cysteine to phenylalanine, totals 18 residues. The CDR3 DNA has 54 bases and is translated from base 1. Sequenced material: blood. The receptor chain draws on TRBV10-3 and TRBJ1-5, and TRBD1 may be the D gene, going by 5 matching bases. This clonotype was sampled from a man between 50 and 59 years old with Graves' hyperthyroidism. The nucleotide sequence reads TGTGCCATCAGTGAGTCCACGGTCATGAGGGGTAGCAATCAGCCCCAGCATTTT. This is translated as CAISESTVMRGSNQPQHF.